The 11 T cell receptor beta chains below were found in one sample sequenced in a study of cytomegalovirus exposure and HLA in healthy donors. 13 Jbeta primers and 60 Vbeta primers were used for the PCR. The repertoire was sequenced with immunoSEQ multiplex PCR; TCRdb's copy has only in-frame clones and lacks some. The sample holds about 94,000 clones, roughly 79% seen once. The sequenced sample consisted of PBMCs. The receptors derive from a woman aged 40-49 years in good health and CMV-seronegative.

The chain uses TRBV2 and TRBJ1-6; 8 nucleotides align to TRBD1. The J segment lost 0 bases and the V segment lost 4 bases, leaving 14 bases of the junction unmatched. This CDR3 comprises 20 residues. The germline V gene has CDR1 SNHLY and CDR2 FYNNEI. CDR3 nucleotide sequence: TGTGCCAGCAGTGCTATCAGACAGGGGACCCTGAGCTCCTATAATTCACCCCTCCACTTT. The encoded protein is CASSAIRQGTLSSYNSPLHF. Full variable domain (rest looked up from reference TRBV2 and TRBJ1-6): EPEVTQTPSHQVTQMGQEVILRCVPISNHLYFYWYRQILGQKVEFLVSFYNNEISEKSEIFDDQFSVERPDGSNFTLKIRSTKLEDSAMYFCASSAIRQGTLSSYNSPLHFGNGTRLTVT.

This clone was detected once. The J gene is TRBJ1-5, the V gene TRBV11-2; 10 nucleotides line up with TRBD1. The length of the CDR3 is 15 residues. Germline V gives CDR1 SGHAT, CDR2 FQNNGV. With 5 bases clipped from V and 5 bases from J, the junction kept 6 bases outside the gene matches. The CDR3 DNA reads as TGTGCCAGCAGCCCCACCGGGACAGGGGATCAGCCCCAGCATTTT. Protein: CASSPTGTGDQPQHF.

This clone was seen a single time. V and J are TRBV11-3 and TRBJ2-3; 10 nucleotides match TRBD1. The V and J ends lost 5 bases and 4 bases, in that order; junction bases with no gene match: 9. Germline CDR1 SGHNT, CDR2 YENEEA. The CDR3 is 16 amino acids. For the CDR3, the DNA is TGTGCCAGCAGCACAGGGGGACAGGGGTTTTCAGATACGCAGTATTTT. This encodes CASSTGGQGFSDTQYF.

The chain has TRBV4-1 and TRBJ2-4; no firm D call. The V and J ends lost 1 base and 9 bases respectively, with 10 bases between them. Germline loops: CDR1 MGHRA, CDR2 YSYEKL. This CDR3 is built from 13 residues. This chain's CDR3 is CASSQAGLGIQYF. DNA of the CDR3: TGCGCCAGCAGCCAAGCCGGGTTGGGCATTCAGTACTTC.

This clone has a handful of counts. This chain connects TRBV2 to TRBJ2-7; perhaps TRBD1 as D (5 bases). Germline CDR1 and CDR2: SNHLY and FYNNEI. V gave up 6 bases and J gave up 5 bases, with 20 bases separating them. The CDR3 runs 15 residues. CDR3 region: CASRPQGLLGDEQYF. CDR3 nucleotide sequence: TGTGCCAGCAGACCCCAGGGTCTTCTAGGTGACGAGCAGTACTTC.

The chain joins TRBV7-2 to TRBJ1-5; D unresolved. Germline values: CDR1 SGHTA, CDR2 FQGNSA. The ends were cut back, 1 base at V and 1 base at J, with 8 bases in the middle. This CDR3 is built from 15 residues. CDR3: CASSLVFRSNQPQHF. DNA of the CDR3: TGTGCCAGCAGCTTAGTTTTCCGGAGCAATCAGCCCCAGCATTTT. The whole variable domain, remainder taken from reference TRBV7-2 and TRBJ1-5, is GAGVSQSPSNKVTEKGKDVELRCDPISGHTALYWYRQSLGQGLEFLIYFQGNSAPDKSGLPSDRFSAERTGGSVSTLTIQRTQQEDSAVYLCASSLVFRSNQPQHFGDGTRLSIL.

The table lists this clone with a count of one. The chain couples TRBV7-2 to TRBJ2-7, with no clear D. Germline CDR1 and CDR2: SGHTA and FQGNSA. The V gene lost 7 bases and the J gene lost 1 base, with 14 bases spanning the gap. This CDR3 is 14 amino acids long. CDR3: CASTPTSGSYEQYF. In DNA form, the CDR3 reads TGTGCCAGCACCCCTACGTCGGGTTCCTACGAGCAGTACTTC. The full variable domain, completed using reference TRBV7-2 and TRBJ2-7, is GAGVSQSPSNKVTEKGKDVELRCDPISGHTALYWYRQSLGQGLEFLIYFQGNSAPDKSGLPSDRFSAERTGGSVSTLTIQRTQQEDSAVYLCASTPTSGSYEQYFGPGTRLTVT.

The chain is built from TRBV7-6 and TRBJ1-5; D perhaps matches TRBD1 (5 bases). Trimming left V 1 base short and J 4 bases short, with 11 bases between. Germline CDR1 is SGHVS and CDR2 is FNYEAQ. This CDR3 has 15 residues. The CDR3 loop reads CASSLGRGGNQPQHF. CDR3 nucleotide sequence: TGTGCCAGCAGCTTAGGCCGGGGGGGAAATCAGCCCCAGCATTTT.

The chain carries TRBV5-1 and TRBJ1-2; weak D call: TRBD1 (6 bases). CDR3 length: 13 residues. V lost 6 bases to trimming and J lost 2 bases, with 11 bases between them. Germline V CDR1 and CDR2: SGHRS, YFSETQ. In DNA form, the CDR3 reads TGCGCCAGCAACCTAGGACAGAACTATGGCTACACCTTC. It yields the protein CASNLGQNYGYTF.

J is TRBJ2-1 and V is TRBV28; D gene unclear. CDR3 length: 13 residues. V lost 6 bases, J lost 3 bases, and 9 bases lay in between. Germline V gene data show CDR1 as MDHEN and CDR2 as SYDVKM. The CDR3, as DNA: TGTGCCAGCAGGGCCCCGGGCTACAATGAGCAGTTCTTC. This sequence encodes CASRAPGYNEQFF.

The CDR3 bases are TGTGCCAGCAGCGCAGGGGGCGCTGGCTATGGCTACACCTTC. Translating gives CASSAGGAGYGYTF. The rearrangement uses TRBV9 and TRBJ1-2; 8 bases are a match to TRBD1. The CDR3 is 14 amino acids. Looked up from germline, CDR1 is SGDLS and CDR2 is YYNGEE. V lost 3 bases to trimming and J lost 4 bases; unmatched junction nucleotides: 5.